Listed below are T cell receptor beta chains from one sample, sequenced in a study of cytomegalovirus exposure and HLA in healthy donors. The repertoire was sequenced with immunoSEQ multiplex PCR; TCRdb's copy has only in-frame clones and lacks some. The table records roughly 150,000 clones, roughly 80% of them present only once. The sequencing input was PBMCs. These receptors were collected from a male donor in good health and CMV-seronegative. Each CDR3 is given with its conserved first and last residue. The D gene is left open where the match is weak. Not every row has a clone size; where given, it reads once, few, many or a size class.

clone_size: .
d_call: .
j_call: TRBJ2-3
v_call: TRBV2
cdr3_aa: CASSRQQVGTDTQYF
cdr3_nt: TGTGCCAGCAGCCGACAGCAGGTGGGCACAGATACGCAGTATTTT

clone_size: .
d_call: .
j_call: TRBJ1-6
v_call: TRBV7-8
cdr3_aa: CASSLVRAANSPLHF
cdr3_nt: TGTGCCAGCAGCTTAGTGCGGGCAGCTAATTCACCCCTCCACTTT

clone_size: .
d_call: .
j_call: TRBJ1-2
v_call: TRBV7-8
cdr3_aa: CASSLAGAGTGGYTF
cdr3_nt: TGTGCCAGCAGCTTAGCGGGGGCAGGGACGGGGGGCTACACCTTC

clone_size: .
d_call: .
j_call: TRBJ1-1
v_call: TRBV7-2
cdr3_aa: CASSPARTAAEAFF
cdr3_nt: TGTGCCAGCAGCCCCGCCAGGACAGCGGCCGAAGCTTTCTTT

clone_size: .
d_call: TRBD1
j_call: TRBJ2-7
v_call: TRBV6-5
cdr3_aa: CASSPGQGFHEQYF
cdr3_nt: TGTGCCAGCAGCCCCGGACAGGGTTTCCACGAGCAGTACTTC

clone_size: .
d_call: TRBD1
j_call: TRBJ1-1
v_call: TRBV9
cdr3_aa: CASSGPKTGSFGEAFF
cdr3_nt: TGTGCCAGCAGCGGACCTAAGACAGGGTCCTTTGGCGAAGCTTTCTTT

clone_size: .
d_call: .
j_call: TRBJ1-1
v_call: TRBV7-9
cdr3_aa: CASSLGRGDTEAFF
cdr3_nt: TGTGCCAGCAGCTTAGGTAGGGGCGACACTGAAGCTTTCTTT

clone_size: .
d_call: .
j_call: TRBJ1-2
v_call: TRBV7-2
cdr3_aa: CASSPLGREANYGYTF
cdr3_nt: TGTGCCAGCAGCCCACTCGGTAGAGAAGCTAACTATGGCTACACCTTC

clone_size: .
d_call: TRBD1
j_call: TRBJ2-7
v_call: TRBV2
cdr3_aa: CVIGRQGSYEQYF
cdr3_nt: TGTGTCATAGGGCGACAGGGGTCCTACGAGCAGTACTTC

clone_size: .
d_call: TRBD2
j_call: TRBJ2-1
v_call: TRBV11-3
cdr3_aa: CASSLAGGWDEQFF
cdr3_nt: TGTGCCAGCTCCCTAGCGGGGGGCTGGGATGAGCAGTTCTTC

clone_size: few
d_call: .
j_call: TRBJ1-3
v_call: TRBV5-1
cdr3_aa: CASSEGQMSGNTIYF
cdr3_nt: TGCGCCAGCAGCGAAGGACAGATGAGTGGAAACACCATATATTTT

clone_size: .
d_call: TRBD1
j_call: TRBJ1-2
v_call: TRBV10-3
cdr3_aa: CAIPKETGDRGYTF
cdr3_nt: TGTGCCATCCCAAAGGAGACAGGGGATCGTGGCTACACCTTC

clone_size: .
d_call: TRBD1
j_call: TRBJ2-1
v_call: TRBV2
cdr3_aa: CASSANRDRTYNEQFF
cdr3_nt: TGTGCCAGCAGTGCAAACCGGGACAGAACCTACAATGAGCAGTTCTTC

clone_size: .
d_call: .
j_call: TRBJ1-1
v_call: TRBV5-1
cdr3_aa: CASSRGGASEAFF
cdr3_nt: TGCGCCAGCAGCAGGGGGGGGGCATCTGAAGCTTTCTTT

clone_size: .
d_call: .
j_call: TRBJ1-5
v_call: TRBV6-1
cdr3_aa: CASSQGYGQPQHF
cdr3_nt: TGTGCCAGCAGTCAGGGATACGGTCAGCCCCAGCATTTT

clone_size: .
d_call: TRBD2
j_call: TRBJ2-1
v_call: TRBV7-8
cdr3_aa: CASSEGLAGGSSYNEQFF
cdr3_nt: TGTGCCAGCAGCGAGGGACTAGCGGGGGGGAGCTCCTACAATGAGCAGTTCTTC

clone_size: .
d_call: TRBD1
j_call: TRBJ1-6
v_call: TRBV19
cdr3_aa: CASSNSPGGRSPLHF
cdr3_nt: TGTGCCAGTAGTAACAGCCCAGGGGGCAGGTCACCCCTCCACTTT

clone_size: .
d_call: TRBD2
j_call: TRBJ2-3
v_call: TRBV9
cdr3_aa: CASSSRGLAGTDTQYF
cdr3_nt: TGTGCCAGCAGCTCCCGCGGGCTAGCGGGGACAGATACGCAGTATTTT

clone_size: .
d_call: TRBD1
j_call: TRBJ2-7
v_call: TRBV10-1
cdr3_aa: CASSSPGTGVYEQYF
cdr3_nt: TGCGCCAGCAGTTCCCCCGGGACAGGGGTCTACGAGCAGTACTTC

clone_size: .
d_call: .
j_call: TRBJ1-2
v_call: TRBV5-1
cdr3_aa: CASSPRTDGNYGYTF
cdr3_nt: TGCGCCAGCAGCCCCCGGACAGACGGGAACTATGGCTACACCTTC

clone_size: .
d_call: .
j_call: TRBJ2-1
v_call: TRBV9
cdr3_aa: CASSARHEQFF
cdr3_nt: TGTGCCAGCAGCGCCCGACACGAGCAGTTCTTC

clone_size: .
d_call: TRBD1
j_call: TRBJ2-2
v_call: TRBV27
cdr3_aa: CASSSRQGVTGELFF
cdr3_nt: TGTGCCAGCAGTTCCCGACAGGGGGTCACCGGGGAGCTGTTTTTT

clone_size: .
d_call: .
j_call: TRBJ1-5
v_call: TRBV2
cdr3_aa: CASSVRGNQPQHF
cdr3_nt: TGTGCCAGCAGTGTGAGAGGGAATCAGCCCCAGCATTTT

clone_size: .
d_call: .
j_call: TRBJ1-5
v_call: TRBV27
cdr3_aa: CASSLKWAVPYSNQPQHF
cdr3_nt: TGTGCCAGCAGTTTAAAGTGGGCAGTACCGTATAGCAATCAGCCCCAGCATTTT

clone_size: .
d_call: .
j_call: TRBJ1-3
v_call: TRBV18
cdr3_aa: CASSPQGIGGNTIYF
cdr3_nt: TGTGCCAGCTCACCACAGGGGATCGGCGGAAACACCATATATTTT

clone_size: .
d_call: .
j_call: TRBJ2-5
v_call: TRBV18
cdr3_aa: CASSYDRSQETQYF
cdr3_nt: TGTGCCAGCTCATACGACAGGAGCCAAGAGACCCAGTACTTC

clone_size: .
d_call: TRBD1
j_call: TRBJ2-7
v_call: TRBV6-1
cdr3_aa: CASSAGQGVEQYF
cdr3_nt: TGTGCCAGCAGTGCCGGACAGGGTGTCGAGCAGTACTTC

clone_size: once
d_call: TRBD1
j_call: TRBJ1-5
v_call: TRBV7-9
cdr3_aa: CASSPTGESNQPQHF
cdr3_nt: TGTGCCAGCAGCCCCACAGGGGAAAGCAATCAGCCCCAGCATTTT

clone_size: .
d_call: .
j_call: TRBJ1-1
v_call: TRBV19
cdr3_aa: CASIGGANTEAFF
cdr3_nt: TGTGCCAGTATAGGTGGGGCGAACACTGAAGCTTTCTTT

clone_size: .
d_call: .
j_call: TRBJ1-3
v_call: TRBV7-9
cdr3_aa: CASSLGGSTGNTIYF
cdr3_nt: TGTGCCAGCAGCTTAGGCGGCAGTACTGGAAACACCATATATTTT

clone_size: .
d_call: TRBD1
j_call: TRBJ1-6
v_call: TRBV2
cdr3_aa: CASSGSPGQTLHF
cdr3_nt: TGTGCCAGCAGTGGGTCACCGGGACAGACTCTCCACTTT

clone_size: .
d_call: .
j_call: TRBJ1-2
v_call: TRBV2
cdr3_aa: CATRKGVDYGYTF
cdr3_nt: TGTGCCACCAGAAAAGGGGTGGACTATGGCTACACCTTC

clone_size: .
d_call: .
j_call: TRBJ2-1
v_call: TRBV5-4
cdr3_aa: CASTETGSSYNEQFF
cdr3_nt: TGTGCCAGCACCGAAACAGGGAGCTCCTACAATGAGCAGTTCTTC

clone_size: few
d_call: .
j_call: TRBJ2-3
v_call: TRBV5-4
cdr3_aa: CASSLYREKDTQYF
cdr3_nt: TGTGCCAGCAGCTTGTACAGGGAGAAAGATACGCAGTATTTT

clone_size: .
d_call: TRBD1
j_call: TRBJ1-1
v_call: TRBV18
cdr3_aa: CASSPAGTGGHTEAFF
cdr3_nt: TGTGCCAGCTCACCGGCCGGGACAGGGGGCCACACTGAAGCTTTCTTT

clone_size: few
d_call: TRBD1
j_call: TRBJ1-2
v_call: TRBV27
cdr3_aa: CASSSRTGDSYGYTF
cdr3_nt: TGTGCCAGCAGTTCCCGGACAGGCGATTCCTATGGCTACACCTTC

clone_size: once
d_call: .
j_call: TRBJ2-3
v_call: TRBV2
cdr3_aa: CASPGGTDTQYF
cdr3_nt: TGTGCCAGTCCCGGGGGAACAGATACGCAGTATTTT

clone_size: .
d_call: .
j_call: TRBJ1-5
v_call: TRBV7-9
cdr3_aa: CASSFAGGWDQPQHF
cdr3_nt: TGTGCCAGCAGCTTCGCGGGGGGCTGGGATCAGCCCCAGCATTTT

clone_size: .
d_call: TRBD1
j_call: TRBJ1-2
v_call: TRBV29-1
cdr3_aa: CSVATGGYGYTF
cdr3_nt: TGCAGCGTCGCGACAGGGGGGTATGGCTACACCTTC

clone_size: once
d_call: .
j_call: TRBJ2-6
v_call: TRBV5-6
cdr3_aa: CASSQGRLDSGANVLTF
cdr3_nt: TGTGCCAGCAGCCAGGGTAGGTTGGACTCTGGGGCCAACGTCCTGACTTTC

clone_size: .
d_call: .
j_call: TRBJ2-5
v_call: TRBV4-3
cdr3_aa: CASSSGVTGGQETQYF
cdr3_nt: TGCGCCAGCAGCTCAGGGGTCACAGGTGGACAAGAGACCCAGTACTTC

clone_size: .
d_call: TRBD1
j_call: TRBJ2-2
v_call: TRBV18
cdr3_aa: CASSRDRDTGELFF
cdr3_nt: TGTGCCAGCTCACGGGACAGGGATACCGGGGAGCTGTTTTTT

clone_size: .
d_call: .
j_call: TRBJ2-7
v_call: TRBV9
cdr3_aa: CASSVGQGLSGQYF
cdr3_nt: TGTGCCAGCAGCGTAGGGCAGGGGCTTTCCGGGCAGTACTTC

clone_size: .
d_call: TRBD1
j_call: TRBJ1-2
v_call: TRBV6-5
cdr3_aa: CASSYSYRDRGYGYTF
cdr3_nt: TGTGCCAGCAGTTACTCGTATCGGGACAGGGGATATGGCTACACCTTC

clone_size: .
d_call: .
j_call: TRBJ1-6
v_call: TRBV4-1
cdr3_aa: CASSQDVRAGGDSPLHF
cdr3_nt: TGCGCCAGCAGCCAAGATGTGAGGGCAGGAGGGGATTCACCCCTCCACTTT

clone_size: .
d_call: .
j_call: TRBJ2-5
v_call: TRBV5-4
cdr3_aa: CASSLVGGEETQYF
cdr3_nt: TGTGCCAGCAGCTTGGTTGGGGGCGAAGAGACCCAGTACTTC